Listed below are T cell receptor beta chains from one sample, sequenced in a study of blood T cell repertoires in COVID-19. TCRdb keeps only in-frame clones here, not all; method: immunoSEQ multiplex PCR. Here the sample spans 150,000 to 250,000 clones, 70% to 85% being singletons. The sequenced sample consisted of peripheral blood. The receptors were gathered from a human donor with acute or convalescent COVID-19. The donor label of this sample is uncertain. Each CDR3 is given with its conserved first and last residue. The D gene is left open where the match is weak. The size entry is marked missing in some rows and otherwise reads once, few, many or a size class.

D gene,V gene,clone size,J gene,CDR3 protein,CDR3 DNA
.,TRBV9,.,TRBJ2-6,CASSPNGGGARSGANVLTF,TGTGCCAGCAGCCCCAATGGAGGGGGCGCTAGGTCTGGGGCCAACGTCCTGACTTTC
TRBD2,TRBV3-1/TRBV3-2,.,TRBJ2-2,CASSLSGANTGELFF,TGTGCCAGCAGCCTCAGCGGGGCGAACACCGGGGAGCTGTTTTTT
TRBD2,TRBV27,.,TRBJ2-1,CASSLTSGGLAEQFF,TGTGCCAGCAGTTTGACTAGCGGGGGCTTAGCCGAGCAGTTCTTC
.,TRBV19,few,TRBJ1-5,CASSDYSNQPQHF,TGTGCCAGTAGTGACTATAGCAATCAGCCCCAGCATTTT
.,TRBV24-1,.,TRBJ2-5,CATSELQGSGETQYF,TGTGCCACCAGTGAATTACAGGGGAGCGGGGAGACCCAGTACTTC
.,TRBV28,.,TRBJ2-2,CASSLGATTGSTGELFF,TGTGCCAGCAGTCTGGGGGCGACGACTGGGAGCACCGGGGAGCTGTTTTTT
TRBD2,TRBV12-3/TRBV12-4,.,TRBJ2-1,CASSVQLAGGPFF,TGTGCCAGCAGTGTCCAACTAGCGGGAGGGCCCTTCTTC
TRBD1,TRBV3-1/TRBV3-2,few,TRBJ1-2,CASSWGQGASNYGYTF,TGTGCCAGCAGCTGGGGACAGGGGGCTTCTAACTATGGCTACACCTTC
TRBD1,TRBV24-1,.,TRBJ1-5,CATSDQGGQPQHF,TGTGCCACCAGTGACCAGGGGGGACAGCCCCAGCATTTT
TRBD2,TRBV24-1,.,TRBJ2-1,CATRLQREEGPGLWSYNEQFF,TGTGCCACCAGACTACAGCGGGAGGAGGGGCCTGGGCTCTGGTCCTACAATGAGCAGTTCTTC
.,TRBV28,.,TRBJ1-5,CASRSGDKLQPQHF,TGTGCCAGCAGGTCAGGGGATAAATTGCAGCCCCAGCATTTT
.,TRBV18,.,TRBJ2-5,CASSPALGGYEETQYF,TGTGCCAGCTCACCCGCACTCGGGGGTTATGAGGAGACCCAGTACTTC
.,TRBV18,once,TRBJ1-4,CASSPADRGATNEKLFF,TGTGCCAGCTCACCCGCGGACAGAGGGGCAACTAATGAAAAACTGTTTTTT
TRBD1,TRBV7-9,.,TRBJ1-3,CASSSGGTGARNTIYF,TGTGCCAGCAGCTCAGGTGGGACAGGTGCCCGAAACACCATATATTTT
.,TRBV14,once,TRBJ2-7,CASSQDLASYEQYF,TGTGCCAGCAGCCAAGATCTGGCATCCTACGAGCAGTACTTC
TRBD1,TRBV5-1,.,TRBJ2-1,CASSLRDRGPNEQFF,TGCGCCAGCAGCCTCCGGGACAGGGGCCCCAATGAGCAGTTCTTC